The text below deals with one T cell receptor beta chain. The antigen this receptor binds is unknown. The record has no base qualities; no much larger clone is one base away. The collaborating institutions used their own protocols to collect whole blood in K2EDTA tubes. For TCRbeta analysis, collaborators shipped samples as frozen whole blood, isolated PBMCs, or DNA extracted from either of those sample types. The data were obtained in a study of blood T cell repertoires in COVID-19 (dated by TCRdb to 2019 to 2021). Background for the entire study: The collaborator samples originated in the United States, Italy and Spain and spanned the acute and convalescent phases of COVID-19. The dataset comprised deeply sampled blood TCRbeta repertoires from subjects exposed to, actively infected with, or recovered from COVID-19. Where HLA class I and class II types were available, the types were taken from metadata supplied by the sample provider, not from assay-based typing. The repertoires were made available in a free public database intended to serve as a resource for research on the immune response to SARS-CoV-2. Nearly every sample came with metadata listing a de-identified subject ID, COVID-19 status, age in years and sex. The material from the prospective study consisted of cDNA or gDNA derived from T cells, B-cell-depleted T cells, or PBMCs. The samples were drawn from two sources: the first 160 participants of the ongoing ImmuneRACE study, and over 1,000 subjects contributed by 6 global collaborators.

The CDR3 has 14 amino acids, counting the end cysteine and phenylalanine. Only the CDR3 portion is preserved as DNA: 42 bases, with reading frame beginning at the first base. Trimming removed 3 bases from V and 3 bases from J; the gene matches leave 5 bases unexplained. CDR1 and CDR2 (SGHRS, YFSETQ) derive from the germline V gene. General study outcomes and caveats: The quantity of clinical and demographic metadata differed by source and by participant and was supplied without curation.

The immunoSEQ Assay, a bias-controlled multiplex PCR, was used to amplify TCRbeta CDR3 regions from genomic DNA. Per the original workflow: The number of nucleated cells in each sample was estimated by amplification of reference gene primers within the assay. To quantify the absolute abundance of each unique TCRbeta CDR3 rearrangement, sequence reads were collapsed and filtered. For each sample, productive Simpson clonality was calculated as the square root of Simpson's diversity index over productive rearrangements. TCRdb took over this immuneACCESS table, retaining in-frame rearrangements with V and J assigned. Such tables are incomplete; in checked studies, under half of the missing clones stem from an unresolved V gene, and the remainder is unexplained. V and J calls and clone size are those listed in that table; D and trimming were worked out from the DNA. The sample includes about 140,000 clones, with over 80% observed a single time. The ten biggest clones cover about 11% of the sample.

Sequencing used peripheral blood. The rearrangement combines TRBV5-1 with TRBJ2-5; 7 central nucleotides agree with TRBD1. This sequence originates from a man in his 60s with active or convalescent COVID-19. The CDR3 here reads CASSSSTGKETQYF. In nucleotides, the sequence is TGCGCCAGCAGCTCGTCGACAGGGAAAGAGACCCAGTACTTC.